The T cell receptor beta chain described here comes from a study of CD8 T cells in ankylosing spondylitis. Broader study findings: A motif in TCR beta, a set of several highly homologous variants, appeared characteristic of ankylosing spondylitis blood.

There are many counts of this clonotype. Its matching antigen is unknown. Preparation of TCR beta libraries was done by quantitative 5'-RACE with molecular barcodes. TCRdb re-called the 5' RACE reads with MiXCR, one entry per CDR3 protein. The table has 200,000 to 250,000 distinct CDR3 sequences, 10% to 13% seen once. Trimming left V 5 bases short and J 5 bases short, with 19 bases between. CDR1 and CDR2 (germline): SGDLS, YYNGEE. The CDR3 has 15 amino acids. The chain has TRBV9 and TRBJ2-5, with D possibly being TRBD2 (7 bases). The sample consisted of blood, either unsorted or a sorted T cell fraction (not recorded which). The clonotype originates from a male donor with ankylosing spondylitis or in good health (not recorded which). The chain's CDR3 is CASSVSRGALETQYF. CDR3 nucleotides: TGTGCCAGCAGTGTATCCCGGGGGGCCTTGGAGACCCAGTACTTC.